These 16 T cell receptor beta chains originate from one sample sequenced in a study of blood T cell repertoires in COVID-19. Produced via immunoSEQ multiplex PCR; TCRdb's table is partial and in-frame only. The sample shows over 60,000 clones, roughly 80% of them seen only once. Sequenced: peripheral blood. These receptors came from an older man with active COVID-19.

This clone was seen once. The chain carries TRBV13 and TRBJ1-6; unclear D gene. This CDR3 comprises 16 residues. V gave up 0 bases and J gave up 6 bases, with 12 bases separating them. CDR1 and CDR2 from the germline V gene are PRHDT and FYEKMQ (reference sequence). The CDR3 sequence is CASSLGNRVSNSPLHF. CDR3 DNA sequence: TGTGCCAGCAGCTTAGGGAATCGGGTCTCTAATTCACCCCTCCACTTT.

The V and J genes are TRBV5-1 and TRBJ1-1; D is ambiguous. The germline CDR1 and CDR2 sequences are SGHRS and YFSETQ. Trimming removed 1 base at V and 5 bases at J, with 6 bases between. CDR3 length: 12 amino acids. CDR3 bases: TGCGCCAGCAGCTTGTCGTCGACTGAAGCTTTCTTT. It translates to CASSLSSTEAFF.

As DNA, the CDR3 is TGTGCCAGCAGTTTGTCTACAGGCCGCTATGGCTACACCTTC. It is translated as CASSLSTGRYGYTF. The genes are TRBV27 and TRBJ1-2; a possible D gene is TRBD1 (5 bases). Looked up from germline, CDR1 is MNHEY and CDR2 is SMNVEV (reference sequence). Trimming cost V 3 bases and J 4 bases, with 12 bases left between them. The CDR3 runs 14 residues.

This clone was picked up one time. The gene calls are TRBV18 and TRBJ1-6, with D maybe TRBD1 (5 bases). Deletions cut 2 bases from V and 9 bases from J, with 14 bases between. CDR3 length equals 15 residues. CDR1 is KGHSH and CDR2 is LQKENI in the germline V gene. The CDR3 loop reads CASSPGAGRTSPLHF. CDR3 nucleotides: TGTGCCAGCTCACCAGGGGCCGGCAGGACTTCACCCCTCCACTTT.

This CDR3 reads CATNTGIYEQYF. The CDR3 bases are TGTGCCACCAATACAGGAATCTACGAGCAGTACTTC. The chain couples TRBV28 to TRBJ2-7, with TRBD1 as a possible D gene (5 bases). Trimming stripped 10 bases from V and 3 bases from J, with 13 bases between. Germline loops: CDR1 MDHEN, CDR2 SYDVKM. This CDR3 has 12 residues.

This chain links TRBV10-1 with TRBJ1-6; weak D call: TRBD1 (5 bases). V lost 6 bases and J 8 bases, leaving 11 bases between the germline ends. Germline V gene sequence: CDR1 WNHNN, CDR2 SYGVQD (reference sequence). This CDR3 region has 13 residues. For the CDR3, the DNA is TGCGCCAGCAGCTTAGGGGACTATTCACCCCTCCACTTT. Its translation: CASSLGDYSPLHF.

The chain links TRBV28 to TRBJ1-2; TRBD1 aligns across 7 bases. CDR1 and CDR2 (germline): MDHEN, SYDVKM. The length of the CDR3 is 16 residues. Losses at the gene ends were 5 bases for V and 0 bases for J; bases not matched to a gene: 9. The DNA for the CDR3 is TGTGCCAGCAGTCCCCTCGGGACAGAAGCTAACTATGGCTACACCTTC. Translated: CASSPLGTEANYGYTF.

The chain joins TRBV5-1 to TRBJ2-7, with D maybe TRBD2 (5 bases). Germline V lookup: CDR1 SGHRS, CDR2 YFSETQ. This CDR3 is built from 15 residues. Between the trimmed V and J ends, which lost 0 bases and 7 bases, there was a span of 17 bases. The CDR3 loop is CASSLDGGSLGEQYF. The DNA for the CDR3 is TGCGCCAGCAGCTTGGACGGCGGGTCCTTGGGGGAGCAGTACTTC.

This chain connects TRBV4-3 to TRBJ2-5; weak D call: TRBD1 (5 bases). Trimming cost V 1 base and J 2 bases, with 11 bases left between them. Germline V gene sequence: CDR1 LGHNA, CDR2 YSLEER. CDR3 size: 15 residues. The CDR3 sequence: CASSQVGEGQETQYF. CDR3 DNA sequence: TGCGCCAGCAGCCAAGTAGGGGAAGGACAAGAGACCCAGTACTTC.

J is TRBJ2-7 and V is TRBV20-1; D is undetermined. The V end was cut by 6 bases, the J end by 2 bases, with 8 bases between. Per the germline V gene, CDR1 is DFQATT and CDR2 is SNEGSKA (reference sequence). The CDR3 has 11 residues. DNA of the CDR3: TGCAGTGCCGCAGTCGCCTACGAGCAGTACTTC. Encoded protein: CSAAVAYEQYF.

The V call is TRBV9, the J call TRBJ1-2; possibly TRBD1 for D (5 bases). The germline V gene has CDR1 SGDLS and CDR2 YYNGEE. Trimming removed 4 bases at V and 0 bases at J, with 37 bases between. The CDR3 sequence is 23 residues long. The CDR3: CASSPAGWGGPSNPVKTNYGYTF. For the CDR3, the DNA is TGTGCCAGCAGCCCAGCGGGTTGGGGCGGCCCATCCAACCCCGTTAAAACTAACTATGGCTACACCTTC.

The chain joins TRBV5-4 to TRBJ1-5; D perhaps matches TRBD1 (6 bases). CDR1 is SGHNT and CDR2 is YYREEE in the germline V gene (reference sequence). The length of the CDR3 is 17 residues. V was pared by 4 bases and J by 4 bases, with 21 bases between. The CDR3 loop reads CASSVTLRGGTNQPQHF. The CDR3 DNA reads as TGTGCCAGCAGCGTCACCTTAAGAGGGGGAACTAATCAGCCCCAGCATTTT.

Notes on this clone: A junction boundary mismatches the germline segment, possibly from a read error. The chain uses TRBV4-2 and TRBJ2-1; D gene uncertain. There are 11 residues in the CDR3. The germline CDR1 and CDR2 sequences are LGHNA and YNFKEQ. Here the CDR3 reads CASNSNNEQFF. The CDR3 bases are TGTGCCAGCAACTCCAACAATGAGCAGTTCTTC.

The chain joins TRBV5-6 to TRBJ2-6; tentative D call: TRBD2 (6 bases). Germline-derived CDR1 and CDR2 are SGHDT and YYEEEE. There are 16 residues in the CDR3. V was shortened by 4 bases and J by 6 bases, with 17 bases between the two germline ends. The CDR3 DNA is TGTGCCAGCAGCCCCGAACGGGGGAATAAGGCCAACGTCCTGACTTTC. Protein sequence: CASSPERGNKANVLTF.

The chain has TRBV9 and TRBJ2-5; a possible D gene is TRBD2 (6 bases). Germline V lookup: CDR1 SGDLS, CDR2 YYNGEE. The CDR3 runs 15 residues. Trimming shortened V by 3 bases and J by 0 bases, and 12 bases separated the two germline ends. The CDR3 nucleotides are TGTGCCAGCAGCGGCCGTAGCGGCCACCAAGAGACCCAGTACTTC. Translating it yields CASSGRSGHQETQYF.

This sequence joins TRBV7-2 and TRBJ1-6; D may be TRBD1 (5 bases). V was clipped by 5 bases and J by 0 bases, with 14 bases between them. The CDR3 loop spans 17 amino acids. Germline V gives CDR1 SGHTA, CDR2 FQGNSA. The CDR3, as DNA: TGTGCCAGCAGCGTACGGGGGGGAGGCTCCTATAATTCACCCCTCCACTTT. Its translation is CASSVRGGGSYNSPLHF.